The count of the clone carrying this T cell receptor beta chain is one. This sample was included in a study of blood T cell repertoires in COVID-19. Across the whole study: Researchers got acute and convalescent COVID-19 samples from the United States, Italy and Spain.

Germline lookup yields CDR1 LNHNV and CDR2 YYDKDF (reference sequence). V dropped 2 bases and J dropped 6 bases, with 13 bases sitting between them. CDR3 size: 14 residues. TCRdb keeps only in-frame clones here, not all; method: immunoSEQ multiplex PCR. In the table there are fewer than 200,000 clones, roughly nine tenths of which are singletons. This rearrangement joins TRBV15 to TRBJ1-2; D uncertain. Sequences were obtained from peripheral blood. The clonotype originates from a man in his fifties or sixties with active or convalescent COVID-19. CDR3 coding DNA: TGTGCCACCAGCAGACCCGGGGTCGGCCATGGCTACACCTTC. Its translation: CATSRPGVGHGYTF.